Below, 30 T cell receptor beta chains from the same sample are listed, as sequenced in a study of blood T cell repertoires in COVID-19. The table came from immunoSEQ multiplex PCR; TCRdb's copy has only in-frame clones and leaves some out. The table lists around 220,000 clones, approximately 86% of them singletons. The sequencing sample was made of PBMCs or T cells enriched from blood (not recorded which). These receptors all stem from a woman between 25 and 40 years old with acute COVID-19.

The genes are TRBV2 and TRBJ2-3, with D uncertain. The germline V gene encodes CDR1 SNHLY and CDR2 FYNNEI. This CDR3 spans 13 amino acids. The V gene lost 3 bases and the J gene lost 7 bases, with 11 bases spanning the gap. The CDR3 DNA reads TGTGCCAGCAGTGAGAGGTGGCGAAATACGCAGTATTTT. It encodes CASSERWRNTQYF.

The chain carries TRBV25-1 and TRBJ1-3, with D tentatively TRBD1 (6 bases). Deletions cut 4 bases from V and 0 bases from J, with 7 bases between. Germline CDR1 is MGHDK and CDR2 is SYGVNS. The CDR3 spans 14 residues. CDR3 DNA sequence: TGTGCCAGCAGTGCACAGGGCTCTGGAAACACCATATATTTT. Translation gives CASSAQGSGNTIYF.

The gene calls are TRBV29-1 and TRBJ1-1; maybe TRBD1 (6 bases). The V and J ends lost 4 bases and 4 bases respectively, with 16 bases between them. The CDR3 is 14 amino acids. Germline loops: CDR1 SQVTM, CDR2 ANQGSEA. CDR3 in DNA: TGCAGCGTTGTTCTGGGGGCGCGGATCACTGAAGCTTTCTTT. This codes for CSVVLGARITEAFF.

The chain carries TRBV6-5 and TRBJ2-7; the D is unclear. V gave up 7 bases and J gave up 3 bases, with 16 bases separating them. CDR3 length equals 14 residues. Germline V CDR1 and CDR2: MNHEY, SVGAGI. The CDR3 DNA is TGTGCCAGCACCCGAACTGATTTCGGCTACGAGCAGTACTTC. Translation: CASTRTDFGYEQYF.

This clone was detected only a few times. The CDR3 nucleotides read TGTGCCAGCAGCCCCCCCGGCCGGACTAGCGGAAACACCGGGGAGCTGTTTTTT. Protein sequence: CASSPPGRTSGNTGELFF. This chain links TRBV7-6 with TRBJ2-2; 10 nucleotides line up with TRBD2. Trimming took 5 bases from V and 2 from J; bases not matched to a gene: 11. The CDR3 extends over 18 amino acids. Looked up from germline, CDR1 is SGHVS and CDR2 is FNYEAQ.

The chain is built from TRBV28 and TRBJ1-2; TRBD1 matches 7 bases. The CDR3 is 15 residues long. Germline V gene lookup returns CDR1 MDHEN and CDR2 SYDVKM. Trimming cost V 3 bases and J 1 base; bases outside gene matches: 5. The CDR3 nucleotides are TGTGCCAGCAGTTTCGGGGACAGAGATAACTATGGCTACACCTTC. It specifies CASSFGDRDNYGYTF.

This chain links TRBV2 with TRBJ2-7, with 12 bases identical to TRBD2. With V trimmed by 7 bases and J by 4 bases, 5 bases remained unmatched. Germline-derived CDR1 and CDR2 are SNHLY and FYNNEI. The CDR3 consists of 14 residues. The CDR3 DNA follows: TGTGCCAGCACCCTAGCGGGAGGGCAATACGAGCAGTACTTC. The encoded protein is CASTLAGGQYEQYF.

The gene calls are TRBV2 and TRBJ1-3; D unresolved. Between the trimmed V and J ends, which lost 8 bases and 5 bases, there was a span of 13 bases. Germline V gene sequence: CDR1 SNHLY, CDR2 FYNNEI. The CDR3 spans 13 residues. The CDR3 DNA is TGTGCCAGCTCAGGCTCCGCCCGAAACACCATATATTTT. Translated, it gives CASSGSARNTIYF.

V and J are TRBV18 and TRBJ2-3; D gene unclear. The CDR3 sequence is 14 residues long. The V and J ends lost 1 base and 0 bases respectively, with 5 bases between them. Looked up from germline, CDR1 is KGHSH and CDR2 is LQKENI. The CDR3 region is CASSPQESTDTQYF. The CDR3, as DNA: TGTGCCAGCTCACCACAGGAGAGCACAGATACGCAGTATTTT.

This chain connects TRBV10-1 to TRBJ2-7, with D perhaps matching TRBD1 (5 bases). The germline V gene has CDR1 WNHNN and CDR2 SYGVQD (reference sequence). The CDR3 covers 13 residues. Trimming pared 7 bases from V and 2 bases from J, leaving 12 bases between. The CDR3 spells CASMAGHTYEQYF. CDR3 nucleotides: TGCGCCAGCATGGCAGGGCATACCTACGAGCAGTACTTC.

This chain links TRBV3-1 (or the pseudogene TRBV3-2) with TRBJ1-3; D may be TRBD1 (5 bases). V was cut by 4 bases and J by 5 bases, with 18 bases left in between. This CDR3 is built from 16 residues. Germline loops: CDR1 LGHDT, CDR2 YNNKEL (reference sequence). The CDR3 here is CASSRFGRGNRNTIYF. CDR3 coding DNA: TGTGCCAGCAGCCGCTTCGGCCGGGGGAATCGAAACACCATATATTTT.

Here the CDR3 DNA reads TGTGCCAGCAGCTTAAAAGCGGGGGGCGGGAATGAGCAGTTCTTC. Translating gives CASSLKAGGGNEQFF. This chain connects TRBV7-3 to TRBJ2-1; TRBD2 aligns across 9 bases. This CDR3 spans 15 amino acids. The germline V gene encodes CDR1 SGHTA and CDR2 FQGTGA. The V gene end was trimmed by 1 base and the J gene end by 7 bases; junction bases not matched to a gene: 5.

J is TRBJ1-2 and V is TRBV13, with D possibly being TRBD1 (6 bases). CDR1 is PRHDT, CDR2 FYEKMQ, per germline (reference sequence). Trimming cost V 5 bases and J 0 bases, with 10 bases left between them. The CDR3 runs 14 residues. DNA of the CDR3: TGTGCCAGCAGCGCCGACAGGCCTAACTATGGCTACACCTTC. It specifies CASSADRPNYGYTF.

J is TRBJ1-2 and V is TRBV6-2 or TRBV6-3; D perhaps matches TRBD1 (6 bases). V lost 0 bases and J lost 1, with 9 bases in between. The germline gives CDR1 MNHEY, CDR2 SVGEGT. This CDR3 has 15 residues. CDR3 DNA sequence: TGTGCCAGCAGTTACTCAGGACAGATTAACTATGGCTACACCTTC. This translates into CASSYSGQINYGYTF.

The chain couples TRBV6-5 to TRBJ2-1, with 9 bases identical to TRBD1. The V gene's germline CDR1 is MNHEY and CDR2 SVGAGI. V shed 11 bases, J shed 0 bases, and the junction held 8 bases outside the gene matches. This CDR3 has 15 amino acids. The CDR3 DNA follows: TGTGCCGGCGGTAGACAGGGGGTCTCCTACAATGAGCAGTTCTTC. Its translation is CAGGRQGVSYNEQFF.

The V and J genes are TRBV5-6 and TRBJ1-3; the D gene is possibly TRBD1 (5 bases). V was trimmed by 0 bases and J by 0 bases, leaving 10 bases between them. The germline gives CDR1 SGHDT, CDR2 YYEEEE. CDR3 length equals 16 residues. The CDR3 nucleotides read TGTGCCAGCAGCTTGGTGGGGGGGAGCTCTGGAAACACCATATATTTT. Amino acids: CASSLVGGSSGNTIYF.

The V and J genes are TRBV29-1 and TRBJ2-7; 7 positions agree with TRBD1. Germline V gene data show CDR1 as SQVTM and CDR2 as ANQGSEA. Trimming at V came to 7 bases and at J to 0 bases, leaving 9 bases not matched to a gene. This CDR3 has 14 residues. The CDR3, as DNA: TGCAGCGCACAGGGGACCCAAAGCTCCTACGAGCAGTACTTC. Translating gives CSAQGTQSSYEQYF.

This clone was observed a handful of times. This chain connects TRBV6-2 or TRBV6-3 to TRBJ1-5; 8 bases fit TRBD1. The V and J ends lost 5 bases and 3 bases, in that order; junction bases with no gene match: 3. The length of the CDR3 is 14 residues. Germline lookup yields CDR1 MNHEY and CDR2 SVGEGT. The CDR3 loop reads CASSPTGVNQPQHF. In nucleotides, the CDR3 is TGTGCCAGCAGTCCGACAGGGGTCAATCAGCCCCAGCATTTT.

This chain joins TRBV19 and TRBJ1-1; maybe TRBD1 (5 bases). CDR1 is LNHDA and CDR2 is SQIVND in the germline V gene (reference sequence). CDR3 length: 14 amino acids. Trimming cost V 6 bases and J 2 bases, with 13 bases left between them. CDR3: CASRRGQGNTEAFF. CDR3 coding DNA: TGTGCCAGTAGGCGTGGTCAGGGCAACACTGAAGCTTTCTTT.

The J gene is TRBJ2-1, the V gene TRBV29-1; D not resolved. Germline CDR1 is SQVTM and CDR2 is ANQGSEA. The length of the CDR3 is 13 residues. Trimming removed 0 bases from V and 5 bases from J, with 8 bases in between. In DNA form, the CDR3 reads TGCAGCGTTGAAGATCTGAGAGACAATGAGCAGTTCTTC. Amino acid sequence: CSVEDLRDNEQFF.

The chain uses TRBV7-3 and TRBJ1-1; D is undetermined. V shed 5 bases and J shed 3 bases, with 16 bases lying between them. CDR1 and CDR2 from the germline V gene are SGHTA and FQGTGA. CDR3 length: 15 residues. The CDR3 region has the DNA TGTGCCAGCAGCCCCCGGCCGGAGACTTACACTGAAGCTTTCTTT. As protein: CASSPRPETYTEAFF.

The J gene is TRBJ1-2, the V gene TRBV9, with TRBD1 identical over 9 bases. CDR3 length equals 16 residues. CDR1 is SGDLS, CDR2 YYNGEE, per germline. V was pared by 3 bases and J by 3 bases, with 9 bases of the junction left unmatched. CDR3 coding DNA: TGTGCCAGCAGCGGGAAAGGGACAGGGTCGGACTATGGCTACACCTTC. The encoded protein is CASSGKGTGSDYGYTF.

The rearrangement joins TRBV28 to TRBJ1-4; 8 bases are shared with TRBD1. Germline V CDR1 and CDR2: MDHEN, SYDVKM. The V segment lost 5 bases and the J segment 6 bases; nucleotides outside the gene matches: 5. The CDR3 loop spans 14 amino acids. CDR3 coding DNA: TGTGCCAGCAGTAGGGACAGGCGGGATGAAAAACTGTTTTTT. Amino acid sequence: CASSRDRRDEKLFF.

This chain uses TRBV9 with TRBJ2-7; 9 positions agree with TRBD2. CDR1 is SGDLS and CDR2 is YYNGEE in the germline V gene. The CDR3 runs 15 residues. With 2 bases clipped from V and 0 bases from J, the junction kept 3 bases outside the gene matches. The chain's CDR3 is CASSVLAGSSYEQYF. CDR3 DNA: TGTGCCAGCAGCGTGCTAGCGGGGAGCTCCTACGAGCAGTACTTC.

The chain couples TRBV5-1 to TRBJ1-4; maybe TRBD1 (5 bases). Trimming pared 4 bases from V and 4 bases from J, leaving 8 bases between. Germline V gene lookup returns CDR1 SGHRS and CDR2 YFSETQ. The CDR3 has 13 amino acids. For the CDR3, the DNA is TGCGCCAGCAGCGAAGACAGTAATGAAAAACTGTTTTTT. Its translation is CASSEDSNEKLFF.

The chain combines TRBV5-4 with TRBJ2-7; a possible D gene is TRBD1 (5 bases). Deletions cut 9 bases from V and 4 bases from J, with 11 bases between. CDR1 and CDR2 from the germline V gene are SGHNT and YYREEE (reference sequence). This CDR3 is built from 11 residues. CDR3: CATTAGYEQYF. The CDR3 nucleotides are TGTGCCACTACAGCAGGGTACGAGCAGTACTTC.

The V gene is TRBV19, the J gene TRBJ1-2; 9 bases line up with TRBD1. Germline V gene lookup returns CDR1 LNHDA and CDR2 SQIVND (reference sequence). CDR3 length: 14 amino acids. J gave up 7 bases and V 10 bases, and 13 bases lay outside the gene matches. CDR3 amino acids: CATNRGQGSPGYTF. CDR3 bases: TGTGCCACCAATCGGGGACAGGGCTCCCCTGGCTACACCTTC. The full variable domain, completed using reference TRBV19 and TRBJ1-2, is DGGITQSPKYLFRKEGQNVTLSCEQNLNHDAMYWYRQDPGQGLRLIYYSQIVNDFQKGDIAEGYSVSREKKESFPLTVTSAQKNPTAFYLCATNRGQGSPGYTFGSGTRLTVV.

The CDR3 is CASSQERNTIYF. The CDR3 DNA is TGTGCCAGCAGCCAAGAGAGAAACACCATATATTTT. The V call is TRBV7-9, the J call TRBJ1-3; D remains ambiguous. V was cut by 5 bases and J by 5 bases, with 7 bases left in between. CDR3 size: 12 residues. The germline gives CDR1 SEHNR, CDR2 FQNEAQ (reference sequence).

The chain has TRBV18 and TRBJ2-1, with 9 bases fitting TRBD2. Trimming at V came to 4 bases and at J to 10 bases, leaving 11 bases not matched to a gene. This CDR3 comprises 15 residues. Germline CDR1 KGHSH, CDR2 LQKENI. CDR3 DNA: TGTGCCAGCTCACTATTCGACCCTGGGACTAGCGAGCAGTTCTTC. This sequence encodes CASSLFDPGTSEQFF.

The J gene is TRBJ2-7, the V gene TRBV28; 9 bases map to TRBD2. The CDR3 length is 14 residues. Trimming removed 5 bases from V and 6 bases from J; junction bases left unmatched: 8. Germline-derived CDR1 and CDR2 are MDHEN and SYDVKM. CDR3 residues: CASSPLLAGSEQYF. DNA for the CDR3: TGTGCCAGCAGTCCGTTACTAGCGGGCTCCGAGCAGTACTTC. Filled out from reference TRBV28 and TRBJ2-7, the complete variable domain reads DVKVTQSSRYLVKRTGEKVFLECVQDMDHENMFWYRQDPGLGLRLIYFSYDVKMKEKGDIPEGYSVSREKKERFSLILESASTNQTSMYLCASSPLLAGSEQYFGPGTRLTVT.